The next 25 T cell receptor beta chains were all read from a single sample in a study of radiotherapy plus CTLA-4 blockade in lung cancer. Assay used: immunoSEQ multiplex PCR; TCRdb lists only in-frame clones, some missing. There are fewer than 65,000 clones in the sample; around 79% occur only once, and around 7.9% lies in the top ten. Sequenced here: peripheral blood, sampled from a patient treated with radiotherapy plus ipilimumab. The source is a human donor with non-small cell lung cancer who had a complete response to radiotherapy plus ipilimumab.

The V gene is TRBV27, the J gene TRBJ1-1; 8 bases match TRBD1. Germline V lookup: CDR1 MNHEY, CDR2 SMNVEV (reference sequence). With V trimmed by 5 bases and J by 1 base, 9 bases remained unmatched. This CDR3 has 16 amino acids. The CDR3 reads CASSRYGDRWNTEAFF. The DNA for the CDR3 is TGTGCCAGCAGTCGTTACGGGGACAGGTGGAACACTGAAGCTTTCTTT.

V usage is TRBV6-5 and J usage is TRBJ2-3, with TRBD2 identical over 8 bases. Losses at the gene ends were 4 bases for V and 9 bases for J; bases not matched to a gene: 15. Germline V gene lookup returns CDR1 MNHEY and CDR2 SVGAGI. The CDR3 runs to 16 residues. This CDR3 is CASSSLTSEIDSTQYF. DNA of the CDR3: TGTGCCAGCAGTTCCTTGACTAGCGAAATAGATAGCACGCAGTATTTT.

The chain links TRBV5-1 to TRBJ2-1; D unresolved. Trimming pared 2 bases from V and 5 bases from J, leaving 5 bases between. Germline assignment: CDR1 SGHRS and CDR2 YFSETQ. This CDR3 comprises 12 residues. CDR3 loop: CASSLRDNEQFF. The CDR3 DNA sequence: TGCGCCAGCAGCTTACGGGACAATGAGCAGTTCTTC. The full variable domain, its missing parts supplied by reference TRBV5-1 and TRBJ2-1, is KAGVTQTPRYLIKTRGQQVTLSCSPISGHRSVSWYQQTPGQGLQFLFEYFSETQRNKGNFPGRFSGRQFSNSRSEMNVSTLELGDSALYLCASSLRDNEQFFGPGTRLTVL.

This sequence joins TRBV11-2 and TRBJ2-2; 9 positions match TRBD1. This CDR3 region has 16 residues. Germline V gives CDR1 SGHAT, CDR2 FQNNGV. J was trimmed by 5 bases and V by 5 bases; bases with no gene match: 9. The CDR3 sequence: CASSPGTGPTTGELFF. DNA of the CDR3: TGTGCCAGCAGCCCGGGGACAGGGCCTACGACCGGGGAGCTGTTTTTT.

The CDR3 DNA reads as TGTGCCAGTAGTAACGGGGGCTCTGGAAACACCATATATTTT. Protein: CASSNGGSGNTIYF. The chain carries TRBV19 and TRBJ1-3; the D gene is possibly TRBD1 (5 bases). CDR3 length: 14 residues. V lost 4 bases, J lost 0 bases, and 7 bases lay in between. CDR1 is LNHDA, CDR2 SQIVND, per germline (reference sequence).

The rearrangement joins TRBV4-3 to TRBJ2-7; a weak D match, TRBD2 (7 bases). The germline gives CDR1 LGHNA, CDR2 YSLEER. This CDR3 region has 15 residues. V was shortened by 0 bases and J by 3 bases, with 12 bases between the two germline ends. DNA of the CDR3: TGCGCCAGCAGCCAAGATTGGGGGGGCAACTACGAGCAGTACTTC. This codes for CASSQDWGGNYEQYF.

The chain uses TRBV27 and TRBJ1-5; no reliable D call. V lost 10 bases and J lost 7, with 20 bases in between. Per the germline V gene, CDR1 is MNHEY and CDR2 is SMNVEV (reference sequence). CDR3 size: 14 residues. CDR3 protein: CANPRAGKGQPQHF. The CDR3 DNA follows: TGTGCCAACCCTAGGGCGGGGAAGGGCCAGCCCCAGCATTTT.

This clone was counted a single time. This chain connects TRBV6-1 to TRBJ1-1; 7 bases match TRBD1. The J segment lost 1 base and the V segment lost 7 bases, leaving 6 bases of the junction unmatched. This CDR3 spans 14 amino acids. CDR1 is MNHNS, CDR2 SASEGT, per germline. CDR3 residues: CASKPGQKNTEAFF. CDR3 in DNA: TGTGCCAGCAAACCGGGACAGAAGAACACTGAAGCTTTCTTT.

The gene calls are TRBV13 and TRBJ1-1; D gene unclear. With 5 bases removed from V and 1 base from J, the gap between germline ends came to 20 bases. CDR1 is PRHDT, CDR2 FYEKMQ, per germline (reference sequence). This CDR3 comprises 17 residues. In DNA, the CDR3 is TGTGCCAGCAGCCACCGTAGAGCAACTAAAAGGAACACTGAAGCTTTCTTT. Its protein is CASSHRRATKRNTEAFF.

The rearrangement joins TRBV5-6 to TRBJ2-7, with 7 bases identical to TRBD2. In germline, CDR1 is SGHDT, CDR2 YYEEEE. The CDR3 has 13 amino acids. J gave up 5 bases and V 10 bases, and 12 bases lay outside the gene matches. The CDR3 loop reads CASQRGVQNEQYF. CDR3 in DNA: TGTGCCTCCCAGCGGGGAGTACAGAACGAGCAGTACTTC.

This clone was observed a few times. The DNA of the CDR3 is TGTGCCTGGAGTGTACTTAGGTGGGGCGGTGAAAAACTGTTTTTT. This encodes CAWSVLRWGGEKLFF. The V gene is TRBV30, the J gene TRBJ1-4; tentatively, D is TRBD1 (5 bases). Trimming stripped 0 bases from V and 7 bases from J, with 15 bases between. From germline, CDR1 is GTSNPN and CDR2 SVGIG (reference sequence). The CDR3 totals 15 residues. The variable domain in full, with the rest retrieved from reference TRBV30 and TRBJ1-4, is SQTIHQWPATLVQPVGSPLSLECTVEGTSNPNLYWYRQAAGRGLQLLFYSVGIGQISSEVPQNLSASRPQDRQFILSSKKLLLSDSGFYLCAWSVLRWGGEKLFFGSGTQLSVL.

The chain couples TRBV6-1 to TRBJ1-2, with 7 bases that match TRBD1. The CDR3 loop spans 15 amino acids. CDR1 is MNHNS and CDR2 is SASEGT in the germline V gene. V shed 3 bases, J shed 5 bases, and the junction held 9 bases outside the gene matches. For the CDR3, the DNA is TGTGCCAGCAGTGATACAGGGGAGTGGTTGTATGGCTACACCTTC. It yields the protein CASSDTGEWLYGYTF.

Concerning this clone itself: The sample contains more than one DNA sequence encoding this CDR3. The V call is TRBV19, the J call TRBJ2-2; a possible D gene is TRBD2 (5 bases). The ends were cut back, 2 bases at V and 4 bases at J, with 11 bases in the middle. Germline CDR1 and CDR2: LNHDA and SQIVND (reference sequence). The CDR3 is 15 amino acids. The DNA of the CDR3 is TGTGCCAGTAGTATACAAGGACTGGGCACCGGGGAGCTGTTTTTT. Translating gives CASSIQGLGTGELFF. Full variable domain (missing parts from reference TRBV19 and TRBJ2-2): DGGITQSPKYLFRKEGQNVTLSCEQNLNHDAMYWYRQDPGQGLRLIYYSQIVNDFQKGDIAEGYSVSREKKESFPLTVTSAQKNPTAFYLCASSIQGLGTGELFFGEGSRLTVL.

V gene TRBV11-2 combines with J gene TRBJ1-1, with D uncertain. Trimming cost V 5 bases and J 2 bases, with 21 bases left between them. Germline V gene lookup returns CDR1 SGHAT and CDR2 FQNNGV. The CDR3 contains 17 residues. CDR3 sequence: CASSPGQRYGINTEAFF. CDR3 nucleotides: TGTGCCAGCAGCCCGGGTCAACGTTATGGTATAAACACTGAAGCTTTCTTT.

V gene TRBV6-4 combines with J gene TRBJ2-1, with 14 nucleotides matching TRBD2. The V and J ends lost 8 bases and 8 bases, in that order; junction bases with no gene match: 8. This CDR3 comprises 15 residues. Germline V lookup: CDR1 MRHNA, CDR2 SNTAGT. DNA of the CDR3: TGTGCCAGCGCCTCCGGGACTAGCGGGAGTCATGAGCAGTTCTTC. It translates to CASASGTSGSHEQFF.

V usage is TRBV30 and J usage is TRBJ2-6, with TRBD2 as a possible D gene (6 bases). CDR1 is GTSNPN and CDR2 is SVGIG in the germline V gene (reference sequence). The CDR3 covers 15 residues. The V and J ends lost 2 bases and 0 bases respectively, with 8 bases between them. The CDR3 DNA follows: TGTGCCTGGAGTCGGGAGATCTCTGGGGCCAACGTCCTGACTTTC. Protein: CAWSREISGANVLTF.

The chain links TRBV30 to TRBJ1-5, with D hard to call. Germline CDR1 reads GTSNPN; CDR2 reads SVGIG (reference sequence). CDR3 length: 13 amino acids. The V gene lost 1 base and the J gene lost 3 bases, with 7 bases spanning the gap. CDR3 in amino acids: CAWSGQNNQPQHF. The CDR3 coding sequence is TGTGCCTGGAGTGGCCAGAACAATCAGCCCCAGCATTTT.

For this clone: The sample carries other DNA sequences with the same CDR3. The chain has TRBV7-2 and TRBJ2-7; a weak D match, TRBD1 (5 bases). CDR1 is SGHTA and CDR2 is FQGNSA in the germline V gene. The CDR3 totals 13 residues. Trimming took off 5 bases at V and 3 bases at J, with 11 bases between the two ends. As DNA, the CDR3 is TGTGCCAGCAGCCCAGAGCAGGGCTACGAGCAGTACTTC. Residues: CASSPEQGYEQYF.

This clone was seen more than once but under ten times. The V call is TRBV5-6, the J call TRBJ2-7, with 8 bases lining up with TRBD1. Germline CDR1 SGHDT, CDR2 YYEEEE. This CDR3 spans 14 amino acids. V was pared by 5 bases and J by 2 bases, with 6 bases of the junction left unmatched. The CDR3 DNA reads as TGTGCCAGCAGACCTTGGGACAGGCCCTACGAGCAGTACTTC. Protein: CASRPWDRPYEQYF.

This chain connects TRBV4-3 to TRBJ1-1; 11 bases are shared with TRBD1. Germline CDR1 reads LGHNA; CDR2 reads YSLEER. The ends lost 1 base at V and 5 bases at J; junction bases unmatched: 6. The CDR3 extends over 16 amino acids. The CDR3 protein is CASSQAWTGGATEAFF. The CDR3, as DNA: TGCGCCAGCAGCCAAGCATGGACAGGGGGCGCGACTGAAGCTTTCTTT.

V gene TRBV7-2 combines with J gene TRBJ1-2, with a tentative D call TRBD1 (6 bases). The CDR3 length is 14 residues. Trimming stripped 2 bases from V and 6 bases from J, with 13 bases between. Germline-derived CDR1 and CDR2 are SGHTA and FQGNSA. The CDR3 DNA follows: TGTGCCAGCAGCTTAATGCGGGGGCAGGATGGCTACACCTTC. Translating it yields CASSLMRGQDGYTF.

The genes are TRBV7-9 and TRBJ2-1; 11 bases align to TRBD1. J lost 12 bases, V lost 2 bases, and 9 bases had no gene match. There are 15 residues in the CDR3. Germline values: CDR1 SEHNR, CDR2 FQNEAQ (reference sequence). The CDR3 reads CASSLPRTGGFGQFF. CDR3 bases: TGTGCCAGCAGCTTACCAAGGACAGGGGGCTTCGGGCAGTTCTTC. Supplemented by reference TRBV7-9 and TRBJ2-1, the full variable domain reads DTGVSQNPRHKITKRGQNVTFRCDPISEHNRLYWYRQTLGQGPEFLTYFQNEAQLEKSRLLSDRFSAERPKGSFSTLEIQRTEQGDSAMYLCASSLPRTGGFGQFFGPGTRLTVL.

V and J are TRBV4-1 and TRBJ2-1; 14 nucleotides match TRBD2. Trimming at V came to 1 base and at J to 3 bases, leaving 5 bases not matched to a gene. The CDR3 runs 18 residues. Germline V gene data show CDR1 as MGHRA and CDR2 as YSYEKL. CDR3 sequence reads: CASSQGLAGGGNYNEQFF. CDR3 in DNA: TGCGCCAGCAGCCAAGGACTAGCGGGGGGGGGTAACTACAATGAGCAGTTCTTC.

The rearrangement links TRBV27 to TRBJ2-5, with 10 bases identical to TRBD2. The assigned J gene may be wrong: the sequence end matches TRBJ2-7 better. This CDR3 region has 14 residues. The germline gives CDR1 MNHEY, CDR2 SMNVEV (reference sequence). CDR3 coding DNA: TGTGCCAGCAGTTTATCAACTAGCGGGAACGAGCAGTACTTC. Translating gives CASSLSTSGNEQYF.

V gene TRBV9 combines with J gene TRBJ1-1; no clear D. Trimming left V 0 bases short and J 3 bases short, with 9 bases between. The CDR3 contains 14 residues. CDR1 is SGDLS and CDR2 is YYNGEE in the germline V gene. This CDR3 is CASSVGSQDTEAFF. The CDR3 coding sequence is TGTGCCAGCAGCGTAGGAAGTCAGGACACTGAAGCTTTCTTT. Full variable domain (rest looked up from reference TRBV9 and TRBJ1-1): DSGVTQTPKHLITATGQRVTLRCSPRSGDLSVYWYQQSLDQGLQFLIQYYNGEERAKGNILERFSAQQFPDLHSELNLSSLELGDSALYFCASSVGSQDTEAFFGQGTRLTVV.